The rows below give T cell receptor beta chains drawn from one sample of a study of identifying expanded T cells in peripheral blood. Sequencing was performed with immunoSEQ multiplex PCR; in TCRdb, only in-frame clones are kept and a portion is missing. The sample carries approximately 80,000 clones, approximately 84% recorded once. Sequenced material: blood. Source of these receptors: a person aged 18 to 75 in good health. Each CDR3 is given with its conserved first and last residue. The D gene is left open where the match is weak. A row's size may be missing; if present it is once, few, many or a size class.

clone size | J gene | V gene | D gene | CDR3 protein | CDR3 DNA
few | TRBJ1-2 | TRBV10-1 | - | CASSSGAIYGYTF | TGCGCCAGCAGTTCAGGGGCGATCTATGGCTACACCTTC
- | TRBJ2-5 | TRBV14 | - | CASSQDPGWLETQYF | TGTGCCAGCAGCCAAGATCCAGGGTGGTTGGAGACCCAGTACTTC
- | TRBJ1-2 | TRBV4-2 | TRBD1 | CASSQAPLTGGPYGYTF | TGTGCCAGCAGCCAAGCACCCTTGACAGGGGGCCCCTATGGCTACACCTTC
- | TRBJ2-2 | TRBV27 | TRBD2 | CASSLFGAGVTGELFF | TGTGCCAGCAGTTTATTCGGGGCGGGGGTAACCGGGGAGCTGTTTTTT
- | TRBJ1-6 | TRBV13 | - | CASSLGASNSPLHF | TGTGCCAGCAGCTTAGGAGCCAGCAATTCACCCCTCCACTTT
- | TRBJ1-4 | TRBV2 | TRBD1 | CASSAYSTGVGEKLFF | TGTGCCAGCAGCGCATACTCGACAGGGGTGGGGGAAAAACTGTTTTTT
once | TRBJ2-5 | TRBV7-8 | - | CASSLEPLLETQYF | TGTGCCAGCAGCTTAGAACCGTTATTAGAGACCCAGTACTTC
- | TRBJ2-7 | TRBV6-5 | TRBD1 | CASRPPGQGSYEQYF | TGTGCCAGCAGGCCCCCGGGACAGGGATCCTACGAGCAGTACTTC
- | TRBJ2-5 | TRBV19 | TRBD1 | CASSGTGGTETQYF | TGTGCCAGTTCCGGGACAGGGGGGACGGAGACCCAGTACTTC
- | TRBJ2-7 | TRBV11-2 | TRBD1 | CASSFTGTEISHEQYF | TGTGCCAGCAGCTTTACAGGGACAGAGATTTCCCACGAGCAGTACTTC
- | TRBJ2-2 | TRBV6-1 | TRBD2 | CASSEGLAGGNTGELFF | TGTGCCAGCAGTGAAGGACTAGCGGGAGGAAACACCGGGGAGCTGTTTTTT
once | TRBJ2-7 | TRBV2 | - | CASSERAAGSYEQYF | TGTGCCAGCAGTGAGCGTGCAGCGGGCTCCTACGAGCAGTACTTC
- | TRBJ2-5 | TRBV7-9 | - | CASSLSGLEETQYF | TGTGCCAGCAGCCTGAGCGGGTTAGAAGAGACCCAGTACTTC
few | TRBJ2-7 | TRBV6-5 | TRBD2 | CASSYAGVYEQYF | TGTGCCAGCAGTTACGCGGGAGTCTACGAGCAGTACTTC
- | TRBJ2-1 | TRBV7-3 | TRBD2 | CASSLGGVDQFF | TGTGCCAGCAGCTTAGGGGGGGTGGACCAGTTCTTC
- | TRBJ2-2 | TRBV11-2 | TRBD2 | CASSLESPLAGGTGELFF | TGTGCCAGCAGCTTAGAATCCCCTCTAGCGGGAGGGACCGGGGAGCTGTTTTTT
- | TRBJ1-2 | TRBV7-2 | TRBD1 | CASSYPGQPSYGYTF | TGTGCCAGCAGCTATCCGGGACAGCCGAGCTATGGCTACACCTTC
- | TRBJ2-4 | TRBV7-2 | TRBD2 | CASSLGTSANIQYF | TGTGCCAGCAGTTTGGGGACTAGCGCAAACATTCAGTACTTC
once | TRBJ1-1 | TRBV9 | - | CASSGPGGVAEAFF | TGTGCCAGCAGCGGGCCCGGGGGGGTTGCTGAAGCTTTCTTT
- | TRBJ2-3 | TRBV4-3 | - | CASSQGQDTQYF | TGCGCCAGCAGCCAAGGGCAAGATACGCAGTATTTT
- | TRBJ2-5 | TRBV28 | - | CASRDRERVQETQYF | TGTGCCAGCAGGGACAGAGAAAGGGTCCAAGAGACCCAGTACTTC
- | TRBJ2-6 | TRBV7-9 | TRBD2 | CASSLSGGTGANVLTF | TGTGCCAGCAGCTTATCCGGGGGGACTGGGGCCAACGTCCTGACTTTC
- | TRBJ2-7 | TRBV28 | - | CASTSGGPYEQYF | TGTGCCAGCACGTCCGGGGGGCCCTACGAGCAGTACTTC
once | TRBJ2-7 | TRBV7-8 | - | CASSQGPHYEQYF | TGTGCCAGCAGCCAGGGACCCCACTACGAGCAGTACTTC
once | TRBJ1-1 | TRBV2 | - | CASSVLMNTEAFF | TGTGCCAGCAGTGTTCTTATGAACACTGAAGCTTTCTTT
- | TRBJ2-3 | TRBV30 | - | CAWSVSDTQYF | TGTGCCTGGAGTGTCTCAGATACGCAGTATTTT
- | TRBJ2-3 | TRBV15 | TRBD2 | CATSRDYPSGRADTQYF | TGTGCCACCAGCAGAGATTACCCTAGCGGGAGGGCAGATACGCAGTATTTT
- | TRBJ1-1 | TRBV7-2 | TRBD1 | CASSYRQGLNTEAFF | TGTGCCAGCAGCTACCGACAGGGACTAAACACTGAAGCTTTCTTT
- | TRBJ2-1 | TRBV29-1 | TRBD2 | CSVEGLADNNEQFF | TGCAGCGTTGAGGGACTAGCGGACAACAATGAGCAGTTCTTC
- | TRBJ2-7 | TRBV7-2 | TRBD1 | CASGLFWTGVEQYF | TGTGCCAGCGGCTTATTTTGGACAGGGGTCGAGCAGTACTTC
- | TRBJ1-3 | TRBV6-5 | TRBD1 | CASSPDRAGNTIYF | TGTGCCAGCAGCCCCGACAGGGCCGGAAACACCATATATTTT
- | TRBJ2-7 | TRBV6-1 | - | CASRMDGSYEQYF | TGTGCCAGCAGGATGGACGGGAGTTACGAGCAGTACTTC